These 2 T cell receptor beta chains were sequenced from one sample in a study of blood T cell repertoires in COVID-19. TCRdb's table, derived via immunoSEQ multiplex PCR, lists solely in-frame clones and lacks some. The data contain about 59,000 clones, less than 75% of them seen just once; the ten biggest clones take up approximately 14%. Material for sequencing was peripheral blood. These receptors came from an older woman with acute or convalescent COVID-19.

V is TRBV12-5 and J is TRBJ2-3; 8 positions match TRBD2. Looked up from germline, CDR1 is LGHNT and CDR2 is FRNRAP. CDR3 length: 15 residues. The junction had 8 bases not matched to a gene; V was cut back by 3 bases and J by 6 bases. The CDR3 reads CASGLVAGSWDTQYF. CDR3 coding DNA: TGTGCTAGTGGTTTAGTAGCGGGGAGTTGGGATACGCAGTATTTT.

This rearrangement joins TRBV6-5 to TRBJ2-2; D not certain. Between the trimmed V and J ends, which lost 6 bases and 3 bases, there was a span of 8 bases. The germline gives CDR1 MNHEY, CDR2 SVGAGI. The CDR3 sequence is 13 residues long. The CDR3 DNA reads TGTGCCAGCAGGAGGTATGACACCGGGGAGCTGTTTTTT. Amino acids: CASRRYDTGELFF.